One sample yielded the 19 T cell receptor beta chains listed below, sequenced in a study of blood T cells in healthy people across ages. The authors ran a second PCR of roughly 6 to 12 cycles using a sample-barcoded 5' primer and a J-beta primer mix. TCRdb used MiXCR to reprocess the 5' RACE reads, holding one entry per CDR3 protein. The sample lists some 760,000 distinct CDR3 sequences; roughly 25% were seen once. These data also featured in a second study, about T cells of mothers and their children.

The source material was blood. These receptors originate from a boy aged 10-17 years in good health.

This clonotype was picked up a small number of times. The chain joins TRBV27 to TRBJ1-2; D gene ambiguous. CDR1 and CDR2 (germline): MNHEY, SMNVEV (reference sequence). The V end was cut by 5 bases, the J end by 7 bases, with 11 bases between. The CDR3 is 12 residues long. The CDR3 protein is CASSKDLSGYTF. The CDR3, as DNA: TGTGCCAGCAGTAAGGACCTTAGTGGCTACACCTTC.

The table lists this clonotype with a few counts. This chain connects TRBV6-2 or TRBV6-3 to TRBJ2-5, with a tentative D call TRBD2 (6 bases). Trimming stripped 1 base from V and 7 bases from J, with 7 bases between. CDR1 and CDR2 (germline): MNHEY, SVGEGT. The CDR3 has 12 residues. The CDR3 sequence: CASSYLGGTQYF. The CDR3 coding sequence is TGTGCCAGCAGTTACTTGGGAGGGACCCAGTACTTC.

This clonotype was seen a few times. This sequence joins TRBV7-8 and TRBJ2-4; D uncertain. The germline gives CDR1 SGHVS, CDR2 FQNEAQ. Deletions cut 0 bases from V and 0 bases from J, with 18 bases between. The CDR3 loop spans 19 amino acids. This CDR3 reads CASSLAPVRRAIAKNIQYF. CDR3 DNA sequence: TGTGCCAGCAGCTTAGCGCCCGTCCGCCGAGCGATAGCCAAAAACATTCAGTACTTC.

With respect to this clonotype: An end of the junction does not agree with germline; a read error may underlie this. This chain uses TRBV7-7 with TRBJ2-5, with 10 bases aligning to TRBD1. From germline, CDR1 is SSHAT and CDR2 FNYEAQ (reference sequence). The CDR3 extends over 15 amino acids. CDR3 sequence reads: CASSLGQGEQETQYF. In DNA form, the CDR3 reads TGTGCTAGCAGCTTAGGACAGGGGGAACAAGAGACCCAGTACTTC.

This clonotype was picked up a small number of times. The CDR3: CASSLSAGTSEETQYF. CDR3 bases: TGCGCCAGCAGCCTTTCGGCAGGGACTAGCGAAGAGACCCAGTACTTC. The chain joins TRBV4-1 to TRBJ2-5; 10 bases align to TRBD2. The CDR3 is made up of 16 amino acids. Germline CDR1 and CDR2: MGHRA and YSYEKL. V lost 4 bases and J lost 3; bases outside the gene matches: 8.

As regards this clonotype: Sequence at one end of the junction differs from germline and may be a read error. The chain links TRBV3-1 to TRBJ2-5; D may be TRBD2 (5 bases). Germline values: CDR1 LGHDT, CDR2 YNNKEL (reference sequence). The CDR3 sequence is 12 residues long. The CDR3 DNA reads TGTGCCAGCAGCCGAACTGGGAATGAGCGGTTCTTC. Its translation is CASSRTGNERFF.

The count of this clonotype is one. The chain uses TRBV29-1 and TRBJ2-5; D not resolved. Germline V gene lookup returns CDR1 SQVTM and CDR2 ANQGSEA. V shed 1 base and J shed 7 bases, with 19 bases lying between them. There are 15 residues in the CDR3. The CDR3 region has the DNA TGCAGCGTTGAAGTGACATCCTTATACAAGAGGACCCAGTACTTC. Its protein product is CSVEVTSLYKRTQYF.

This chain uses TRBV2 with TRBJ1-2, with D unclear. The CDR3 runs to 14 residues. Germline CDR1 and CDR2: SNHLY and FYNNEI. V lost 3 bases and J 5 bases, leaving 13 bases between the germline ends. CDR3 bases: TGTGCCAGCAGTGACCTCTCGACAATATATGGCTACACCTTC. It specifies CASSDLSTIYGYTF.

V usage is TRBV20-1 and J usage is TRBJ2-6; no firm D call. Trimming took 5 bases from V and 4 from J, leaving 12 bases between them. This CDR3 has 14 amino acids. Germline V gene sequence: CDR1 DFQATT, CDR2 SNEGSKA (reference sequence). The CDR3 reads CSAPRRLGANVLTF. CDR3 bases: TGCAGTGCTCCCCGTCGTCTAGGGGCCAACGTCCTGACTTTC.

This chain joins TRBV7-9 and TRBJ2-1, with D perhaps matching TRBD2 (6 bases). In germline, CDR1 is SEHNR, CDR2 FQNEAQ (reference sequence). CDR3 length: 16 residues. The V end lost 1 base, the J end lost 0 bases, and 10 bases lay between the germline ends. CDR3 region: CASSLGGVPSYNEQFF. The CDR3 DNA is TGTGCCAGCAGCTTAGGGGGGGTCCCCTCCTACAATGAGCAGTTCTTC.

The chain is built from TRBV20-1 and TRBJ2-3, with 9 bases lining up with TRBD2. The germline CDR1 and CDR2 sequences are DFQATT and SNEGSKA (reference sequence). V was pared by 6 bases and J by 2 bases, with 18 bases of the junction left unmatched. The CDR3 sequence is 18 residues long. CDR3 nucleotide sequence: TGCAGTGCGGGGGGTGGCGGGAGGGCGACAAGGAACACAGATACGCAGTATTTT. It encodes CSAGGGGRATRNTDTQYF.

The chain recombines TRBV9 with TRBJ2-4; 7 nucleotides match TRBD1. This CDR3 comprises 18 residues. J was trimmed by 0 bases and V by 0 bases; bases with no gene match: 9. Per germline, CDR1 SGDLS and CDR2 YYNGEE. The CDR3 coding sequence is TGTGCCAGCAGCGTAGAGGTGTCAGGGGGTTTAGCCAAAAACATTCAGTACTTC. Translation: CASSVEVSGGLAKNIQYF. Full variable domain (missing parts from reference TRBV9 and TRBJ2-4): DSGVTQTPKHLITATGQRVTLRCSPRSGDLSVYWYQQSLDQGLQFLIQYYNGEERAKGNILERFSAQQFPDLHSELNLSSLELGDSALYFCASSVEVSGGLAKNIQYFGAGTRLSVL.

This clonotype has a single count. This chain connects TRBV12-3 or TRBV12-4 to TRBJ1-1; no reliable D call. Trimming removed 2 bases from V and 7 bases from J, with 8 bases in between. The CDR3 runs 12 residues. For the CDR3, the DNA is TGTGCCAGCAGTTTATATAGGCTTGAAGCTTTCTTT. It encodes CASSLYRLEAFF.

In DNA form, the CDR3 reads TGTGCCAGCAGTAACCCGGGGCTTCAAGAGACCCAGTACTTC. Its protein is CASSNPGLQETQYF. This chain uses TRBV6-5 with TRBJ2-5; the D gene could be TRBD1 or TRBD2 (5 bases each). Between the trimmed V and J ends, which lost 5 bases and 2 bases, there was a span of 12 bases. Germline V gives CDR1 MNHEY, CDR2 SVGAGI. The CDR3 runs 14 residues.

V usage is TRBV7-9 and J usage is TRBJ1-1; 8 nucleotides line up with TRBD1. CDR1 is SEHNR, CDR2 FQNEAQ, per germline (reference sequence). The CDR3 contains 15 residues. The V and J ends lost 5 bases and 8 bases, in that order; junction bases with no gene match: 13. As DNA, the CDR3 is TGTGCCAGCAGCCACCAGGACAGGGCATTACCCGAAGCTTTCTTT. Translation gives CASSHQDRALPEAFF.

The CDR3 sequence is CASRAFAEGRKETQYF. CDR3 DNA sequence: TGTGCCAGCAGGGCGTTTGCAGAGGGAAGGAAAGAGACCCAGTACTTC. The chain uses TRBV11-2 and TRBJ2-5; TRBD2 is a possible D gene (5 bases). V was clipped by 6 bases and J by 3 bases, with 20 bases between them. In germline, CDR1 is SGHAT, CDR2 FQNNGV. The CDR3 has 16 amino acids.

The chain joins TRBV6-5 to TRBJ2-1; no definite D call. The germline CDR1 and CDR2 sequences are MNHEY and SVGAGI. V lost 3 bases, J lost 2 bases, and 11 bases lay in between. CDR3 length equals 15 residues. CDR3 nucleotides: TGTGCCAGCAGTTATATGGGTGGGCCCTACAATGAGCAGTTCTTC. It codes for CASSYMGGPYNEQFF.

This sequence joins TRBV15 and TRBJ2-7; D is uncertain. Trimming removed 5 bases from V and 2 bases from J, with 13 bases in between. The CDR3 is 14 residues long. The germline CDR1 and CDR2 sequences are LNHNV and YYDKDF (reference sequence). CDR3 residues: CATSPQPDAYEQYF. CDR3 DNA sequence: TGTGCCACCAGCCCTCAGCCGGACGCCTACGAGCAGTACTTC.

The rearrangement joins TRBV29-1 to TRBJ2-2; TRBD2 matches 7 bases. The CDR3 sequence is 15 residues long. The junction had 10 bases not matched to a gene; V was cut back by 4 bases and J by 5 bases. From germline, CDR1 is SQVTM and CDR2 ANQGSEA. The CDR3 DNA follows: TGCAGCGTTGTACCCGCGGGAGCTGCGACCGGGGAGCTGTTTTTT. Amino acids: CSVVPAGAATGELFF.